This entry lists 32 T cell receptor beta chains sequenced from one sample in a study of Graves' ophthalmopathy and Graves' hyperthyroidism. As the template, RNA transcripts were used to amplify TCR beta CDR3 regions. First-round RT-PCR relied on HTBI primers, and a second-round multiplex PCR came next. One entry per CDR3 protein results from TCRdb running MiXCR on the multiplex PCR reads. Of about 180,000 distinct CDR3 sequences in the sample, over 35% were seen once. The sample comprised peripheral blood. These receptors were taken from a woman aged 40 to 55 with Graves' ophthalmopathy.

V and J are TRBV15 and TRBJ1-1; D call uncertain. Per germline, CDR1 LNHNV and CDR2 YYDKDF (reference sequence). This CDR3 contains 16 residues. V lost 0 bases to trimming and J lost 1 base, with 12 bases between them. The CDR3 DNA is TGTGCCACCAGCAGAGATTTAGTGGGGAGGAACACTGAAGCTTTCTTT. It translates to CATSRDLVGRNTEAFF.

This clonotype was recorded at least ten times. CDR3: CASSEAIYEQYF. In DNA, the CDR3 is TGTGCCAGCAGTGAAGCCATCTACGAGCAGTACTTC. The V gene is TRBV6-1, the J gene TRBJ2-7; D is unclear. CDR1 is MNHNS and CDR2 is SASEGT in the germline V gene. V was pared by 0 bases and J by 3 bases, with 3 bases between. The CDR3 has 12 residues.

The sample holds many counts of this clonotype. This chain connects TRBV4-1 to TRBJ2-5; TRBD2 matches at 8 bases. The junction had 9 bases not matched to a gene; V was cut back by 1 base and J by 5 bases. Germline assignment: CDR1 MGHRA and CDR2 YSYEKL. CDR3 size: 16 residues. As DNA, the CDR3 is TGCGCCAGCAGCCAAGTCGGCGGGGGGCCTCGGGAGACCCAGTACTTC. Encoded protein: CASSQVGGGPRETQYF.

This clonotype was counted ten times or more. The chain recombines TRBV4-1 with TRBJ1-6; D call uncertain. The CDR3 covers 12 residues. V shed 3 bases and J shed 9 bases, with 6 bases lying between them. Germline loops: CDR1 MGHRA, CDR2 YSYEKL. Here the CDR3 reads CASSHDRSPLHF. CDR3 in DNA: TGCGCCAGCAGCCACGACCGTTCACCCCTCCACTTT.

The J gene is TRBJ1-3, the V gene TRBV12-3 or TRBV12-4; 8 nucleotides match TRBD1. This CDR3 is built from 15 residues. The ends lost 6 bases at V and 3 bases at J; junction bases unmatched: 7. Here the CDR3 DNA reads TGTGCCAGCAGACCGGACAGGGTCCTTGGAAACACCATATATTTT. This encodes CASRPDRVLGNTIYF.

The chain recombines TRBV4-1 with TRBJ2-7, with D tentatively TRBD2 (7 bases). V lost 1 base, J lost 2 bases, and 12 bases lay in between. Germline assignment: CDR1 MGHRA and CDR2 YSYEKL. The CDR3 loop spans 15 amino acids. The CDR3 region has the DNA TGCGCCAGCAGCCAAGGGGGGGCGGGAGCCTACGAGCAGTACTTC. Its translation: CASSQGGAGAYEQYF.

This clonotype was recorded at least ten times. This chain joins TRBV12-3 or TRBV12-4 and TRBJ1-2, with a tentative D call TRBD1 (5 bases). The V and J ends lost 4 bases and 4 bases respectively, with 16 bases between them. The CDR3 consists of 15 residues. CDR3 DNA sequence: TGTGCCAGCAGTTCCGGGCGGAGGGACGGCTATGGCTACACCTTC. Protein: CASSSGRRDGYGYTF.

This clonotype was observed at least ten times. This chain uses TRBV3-1 with TRBJ2-7, with 10 bases lining up with TRBD2. Germline values: CDR1 LGHDT, CDR2 YNNKEL (reference sequence). V trimming: 4 bases; J trimming: 5 bases; junction bases outside the gene matches: 8. This CDR3 has 15 residues. CDR3 in DNA: TGTGCCAGCAGCCCCCCGGGACTAGCGACGCACGAGCAGTACTTC. It specifies CASSPPGLATHEQYF.

This clonotype was found many times. J is TRBJ2-2 and V is TRBV3-1; D might be TRBD1 (5 bases). Trimming took off 0 bases at V and 1 base at J, with 18 bases between the two ends. The CDR3 totals 19 residues. Germline CDR1 LGHDT, CDR2 YNNKEL (reference sequence). The CDR3 DNA reads TGTGCCAGCAGCCAAGATTGGGTTTGGGGCGGTGAGAACACCGGGGAGCTGTTTTTT. Translation: CASSQDWVWGGENTGELFF.

The sample holds a few counts of this clonotype. V usage is TRBV18 and J usage is TRBJ2-2, with TRBD1 matching 9 bases. This CDR3 region has 17 residues. V shed 0 bases, J shed 3 bases, and the junction held 5 bases outside the gene matches. In germline, CDR1 is KGHSH, CDR2 LQKENI. The CDR3 DNA is TGTGCCAGCTCACCACCTGGACAGGGGTCTTACACCGGGGAGCTGTTTTTT. Protein sequence: CASSPPGQGSYTGELFF.

This clonotype was detected many times. The chain's CDR3 is CASRKTGVPYGYTF. The DNA for the CDR3 is TGTGCCAGCAGGAAGACAGGGGTTCCTTATGGCTACACCTTC. The chain is built from TRBV6-1 and TRBJ1-2; 8 bases agree with TRBD1. Germline V gene lookup returns CDR1 MNHNS and CDR2 SASEGT. V dropped 6 bases and J dropped 5; count of bases not matched to a gene: 8. The CDR3 has 14 amino acids.

The sample holds many counts of this clonotype. The rearrangement uses TRBV27 and TRBJ1-2, with D hard to call. The CDR3 extends over 15 amino acids. Trimming stripped 2 bases from V and 3 bases from J, with 13 bases between. Germline V gene data show CDR1 as MNHEY and CDR2 as SMNVEV (reference sequence). The CDR3 DNA is TGTGCCAGCAGTTTAAAGGGCCGGGCTGACTATGGCTACACCTTC. Its translation: CASSLKGRADYGYTF.

The rearrangement uses TRBV18 and TRBJ1-1; perhaps TRBD1 as D (5 bases). V was cut by 2 bases and J by 5 bases, with 12 bases left in between. Germline V CDR1 and CDR2: KGHSH, LQKENI. CDR3 size: 14 residues. This CDR3 is CASSPLRGGTEAFF. As DNA, the CDR3 is TGTGCCAGCTCACCATTAAGGGGCGGGACTGAAGCTTTCTTT.

This clonotype has only a few counts. The V and J genes are TRBV6-1 and TRBJ1-2, with unresolved D. From germline, CDR1 is MNHNS and CDR2 SASEGT. Trimming stripped 6 bases from V and 3 bases from J, with 8 bases between. The CDR3 is made up of 12 amino acids. The chain's CDR3 is CASSKTDYGYTF. The DNA of the CDR3 is TGTGCCAGCAGCAAGACGGACTATGGCTACACCTTC.

This clonotype appeared many times. The chain has TRBV7-9 and TRBJ1-1; maybe TRBD1 (6 bases). Trimming cost V 5 bases and J 0 bases, with 10 bases left between them. The germline V gene encodes CDR1 SEHNR and CDR2 FQNEAQ (reference sequence). The CDR3 spans 14 residues. The CDR3 sequence: CASSRDNLNTEAFF. The DNA of the CDR3 is TGTGCCAGCAGCCGGGACAACTTGAACACTGAAGCTTTCTTT.

This clonotype was seen only once. This chain joins TRBV28 and TRBJ2-7, with D hard to call. Germline V gene data show CDR1 as MDHEN and CDR2 as SYDVKM. The CDR3 totals 11 residues. Between the trimmed V and J ends, which lost 5 bases and 6 bases, there was a span of 8 bases. CDR3 loop: CASSENSEQYF. As DNA, the CDR3 is TGTGCCAGCAGTGAAAATTCCGAGCAGTACTTC.

The CDR3 here is CASSYWQGDQPQHF. CDR3 DNA sequence: TGTGCCAGCAGTTATTGGCAGGGTGATCAGCCCCAGCATTTT. The V and J genes are TRBV6-2 or TRBV6-3 and TRBJ1-5; a possible D gene is TRBD1 (5 bases). Germline V CDR1 and CDR2: MNHEY, SVGEGT. V lost 3 bases and J lost 5, with 11 bases in between. The CDR3 has 14 residues.

This clonotype was observed many times. The chain has TRBV15 and TRBJ2-7; 8 bases line up with TRBD1. The CDR3 runs to 15 residues. V trimming: 5 bases; J trimming: 6 bases; junction bases outside the gene matches: 12. Looked up from germline, CDR1 is LNHNV and CDR2 is YYDKDF (reference sequence). The CDR3: CATSLRTGTSVEQYF. Here the CDR3 DNA reads TGTGCCACCAGCCTGCGGACAGGGACTTCGGTCGAGCAGTACTTC.

The gene calls are TRBV7-2 and TRBJ1-1; D perhaps matches TRBD1 (5 bases). The CDR3 totals 14 residues. In germline, CDR1 is SGHTA, CDR2 FQGNSA. V gave up 0 bases and J gave up 10 bases, with 15 bases separating them. This chain's CDR3 is CASSLAATGGVAFF. In nucleotides, the CDR3 is TGTGCCAGCAGCTTAGCTGCGACGGGGGGTGTAGCTTTCTTT.

The chain has TRBV4-2 and TRBJ1-2; weak D call: TRBD1 (5 bases). In germline, CDR1 is LGHNA, CDR2 YNFKEQ. The ends were cut back, 1 base at V and 1 base at J, with 7 bases in the middle. This CDR3 is 14 amino acids long. CDR3 sequence: CASSQVGDNYGYTF. The CDR3 nucleotides are TGTGCCAGCAGCCAAGTGGGGGATAACTATGGCTACACCTTC.

There are many counts of this clonotype. J is TRBJ1-1 and V is TRBV6-1, with 8 bases fitting TRBD1. The V gene end was trimmed by 6 bases and the J gene end by 5 bases; junction bases not matched to a gene: 8. The CDR3 runs 14 residues. Germline CDR1 and CDR2: MNHNS and SASEGT. As DNA, the CDR3 is TGTGCCAGCAGGATACAGGACAGGGCAACTGAAGCTTTCTTT. The encoded protein is CASRIQDRATEAFF.

CDR3 sequence (DNA): TGTGCCAGCAGTTTGTTAGCGGGGATCCAAGAGACCCAGTACTTC. This encodes CASSLLAGIQETQYF. V usage is TRBV28 and J usage is TRBJ2-5; 8 bases fit TRBD2. V trimming: 3 bases; J trimming: 1 base; junction bases outside the gene matches: 4. The germline V gene encodes CDR1 MDHEN and CDR2 SYDVKM. This CDR3 is 15 amino acids long.

The V call is TRBV6-1, the J call TRBJ2-7; no definite D call. CDR1 is MNHNS and CDR2 is SASEGT in the germline V gene. The CDR3 sequence is 13 residues long. Trimming took off 8 bases at V and 0 bases at J, with 11 bases between the two ends. The CDR3 nucleotides are TGTGCCAGCGCCGGAGCCCCCTCCTACGAGCAGTACTTC. Protein: CASAGAPSYEQYF.

This clonotype has ten or more counts. The chain has TRBV6-5 and TRBJ1-3; no clear D. Between the trimmed V and J ends, which lost 4 bases and 0 bases, there was a span of 10 bases. CDR3 length equals 15 residues. Germline V CDR1 and CDR2: MNHEY, SVGAGI. CDR3 nucleotides: TGTGCCAGCAGTTCCCCCTTAGACTCTGGAAACACCATATATTTT. Amino acid sequence: CASSSPLDSGNTIYF.

Many counts were recorded for this clonotype. The chain couples TRBV29-1 to TRBJ1-5, with a possible D match to TRBD1 (6 bases). Germline V CDR1 and CDR2: SQVTM, ANQGSEA. This CDR3 is 14 amino acids long. Trimming removed 7 bases from V and 5 bases from J, with 18 bases in between. CDR3 loop: CSATPGGRDQPQHF. CDR3 coding DNA: TGCAGCGCCACCCCGGGGGGCAGGGATCAGCCCCAGCATTTT.

The chain employs TRBV6-5 and TRBJ1-1; D gene unclear. With 2 bases removed from V and 4 bases from J, the gap between germline ends came to 11 bases. The V gene's germline CDR1 is MNHEY and CDR2 SVGAGI. This CDR3 comprises 14 residues. CDR3 DNA sequence: TGTGCCAGCAGTTACAGGGTAGACGGCACTGAAGCTTTCTTT. It specifies CASSYRVDGTEAFF.

There are many counts of this clonotype. The J gene is TRBJ1-5, the V gene TRBV6-6; TRBD1 is a possible D gene (5 bases). V gave up 6 bases and J gave up 5 bases, with 20 bases separating them. CDR3 length: 16 amino acids. Germline assignment: CDR1 MNHNY and CDR2 SVGAGI (reference sequence). CDR3 in amino acids: CASSRTTGSTDQPQHF. CDR3 bases: TGTGCCAGCAGCCGAACCACAGGATCCACTGATCAGCCCCAGCATTTT.

The V gene is TRBV6-1, the J gene TRBJ1-1; TRBD1 is a possible D gene (5 bases). Germline V gene data show CDR1 as MNHNS and CDR2 as SASEGT. The CDR3 has 14 amino acids. Trimming took off 5 bases at V and 1 base at J, with 11 bases between the two ends. Here the CDR3 reads CASSRGRGNTEAFF. CDR3 sequence (DNA): TGTGCCAGCAGTCGGGGACGGGGGAACACTGAAGCTTTCTTT.

This clonotype occurred many times. The J gene is TRBJ2-6, the V gene TRBV6-1, with D possibly matching TRBD2 (6 bases). Germline V gene sequence: CDR1 MNHNS, CDR2 SASEGT. The CDR3 has 17 residues. Trimming shortened V by 1 base and J by 1 base, and 11 bases separated the two germline ends. The CDR3 DNA reads TGTGCCAGCAGTGAAGGCCGGGGGTGGTCTGGGGCCAACGTCCTGACTTTC. Translated: CASSEGRGWSGANVLTF.

The count of this clonotype is one. The chain is built from TRBV19 and TRBJ2-7; TRBD1 might be the D (6 bases). The CDR3 extends over 15 amino acids. Germline CDR1 LNHDA, CDR2 SQIVND (reference sequence). Trimming removed 5 bases at V and 0 bases at J, with 14 bases between. In nucleotides, the CDR3 is TGTGCCAGTAGTTTTAACGGACAGAGCTCCTACGAGCAGTACTTC. Translated: CASSFNGQSSYEQYF.

The genes are TRBV4-1 and TRBJ1-5; D is undetermined. The CDR3 is 17 residues long. Germline V gene lookup returns CDR1 MGHRA and CDR2 YSYEKL. The ends were cut back, 1 base at V and 6 bases at J, with 19 bases in the middle. CDR3 bases: TGCGCCAGCAGCCAAGTCCACAGCGGAAGAGCAGGTCAGCCCCAGCATTTT. Protein product: CASSQVHSGRAGQPQHF.

This clonotype was picked up a small number of times. This chain uses TRBV3-1 with TRBJ1-2; D remains unclear. Germline CDR1 and CDR2: LGHDT and YNNKEL (reference sequence). This CDR3 is 14 amino acids long. V was shortened by 3 bases and J by 1 base, with 9 bases between the two germline ends. For the CDR3, the DNA is TGTGCCAGCAGCCAGAGGGCCGTTAACTATGGCTACACCTTC. This sequence encodes CASSQRAVNYGYTF. The variable domain in full, with the rest retrieved from reference TRBV3-1 and TRBJ1-2, is DTAVSQTPKYLVTQMGNDKSIKCEQNLGHDTMYWYKQDSKKFLKIMFSYNNKELIINETVPNRFSPKSPDKAHLNLHINSLELGDSAVYFCASSQRAVNYGYTFGSGTRLTVV.